These T cell receptor beta chains were read from a single sample in a study of breast tumors, draining lymph nodes, adjacent tissues. Each CDR3 protein gets one entry after TCRdb re-called the multiplex PCR reads with MiXCR. The sample carries approximately 210,000 distinct CDR3 sequences, nearly 35% recorded once. Sequences were obtained from axillary lymph node tissue. All receptors derive from a female donor with breast cancer. Some clones in this sample may be carry-over from other donors' samples. Both conserved end residues are part of each CDR3.

J gene: TRBJ2-1
V gene: TRBV6-1
CDR3 protein: CASSEYRGLNEQFF

J gene: TRBJ2-2
V gene: TRBV25-1
CDR3 protein: CASSEGGYTGELFF

J gene: TRBJ2-7
V gene: TRBV29-1
CDR3 protein: CSAQDRGYEQYF

J gene: TRBJ1-1
V gene: TRBV19
CDR3 protein: CASTSDNTEAFF

J gene: TRBJ2-5
V gene: TRBV5-6
CDR3 protein: CASSLGPGSQEAQYF

J gene: TRBJ2-7
V gene: TRBV29-1
CDR3 protein: CSVEERLAAYEQYF

J gene: TRBJ1-2
V gene: TRBV24-1
CDR3 protein: CATSDPGVRGYTF

J gene: TRBJ2-1
V gene: TRBV20-1
CDR3 protein: CSAREGDGSYNEQFF

J gene: TRBJ1-2
V gene: TRBV20-1
CDR3 protein: CSARETGQGYTF

J gene: TRBJ1-5
V gene: TRBV2
CDR3 protein: CASRRTGGGQPQHF

J gene: TRBJ2-3
V gene: TRBV12-3/TRBV12-4
CDR3 protein: CASRVSSKTSTDTQYF

J gene: TRBJ1-6
V gene: TRBV14
CDR3 protein: CASNHLGPNNSPLHF

J gene: TRBJ1-2
V gene: TRBV7-9
CDR3 protein: CASRQDRTVTYGYTF

J gene: TRBJ2-3
V gene: TRBV11-3
CDR3 protein: CASSPVGAGLTDTQYF

J gene: TRBJ2-7
V gene: TRBV4-3
CDR3 protein: CASSQELLRLAGGEQYF

J gene: TRBJ2-1
V gene: TRBV15
CDR3 protein: CATSRQTSRLYNEQFF

J gene: TRBJ1-5
V gene: TRBV2
CDR3 protein: CASSEDGQGHQPQHF

J gene: TRBJ1-3
V gene: TRBV6-5
CDR3 protein: CASSQPGTGNTIYF

J gene: TRBJ2-1
V gene: TRBV20-1
CDR3 protein: CSARKGNEQFF

J gene: TRBJ2-5
V gene: TRBV2
CDR3 protein: CASSDTQETQYF

J gene: TRBJ1-1
V gene: TRBV7-9
CDR3 protein: CASSLSLNTEAFF

J gene: TRBJ2-1
V gene: TRBV5-1
CDR3 protein: CASSLEPSSYNEQFF

J gene: TRBJ2-5
V gene: TRBV6-6
CDR3 protein: CASSYEGAETQYF

J gene: TRBJ2-3
V gene: TRBV11-2
CDR3 protein: CASSFLAGGMDTQYF

J gene: TRBJ2-5
V gene: TRBV5-6
CDR3 protein: CASSSGTTGTETQYF

J gene: TRBJ1-2
V gene: TRBV6-1
CDR3 protein: CASSHLSGGYGYTF

J gene: TRBJ2-5
V gene: TRBV9
CDR3 protein: CASSVAGLLGETQYF

J gene: TRBJ2-3
V gene: TRBV15
CDR3 protein: CATSRDHRDTDTQYF

J gene: TRBJ2-3
V gene: TRBV18
CDR3 protein: CASSPERTSTQYF

J gene: TRBJ2-5
V gene: TRBV5-5
CDR3 protein: CASSRGAAKETQYF

J gene: TRBJ2-5
V gene: TRBV24-1
CDR3 protein: CATSAALWDGAETQYF

J gene: TRBJ2-1
V gene: TRBV10-3
CDR3 protein: CVIRGTSGGSYNEQFF